These 17 T cell receptor beta chains originate from one sample sequenced in a study of human T cells and chemical hapten exposure. Time point in this sample: pre-sensitization, week 0. The treatment here: therapeutic diphenylcyclopropenone sensitization with weekly scalp DPC. MiXCR was run by TCRdb on the RACE reads, yielding one entry per CDR3 protein. Of tens of thousands of distinct CDR3 sequences in the sample, approximately 11% are singletons; the top ten hold 5% to 5.5%. Sequenced material: whole blood, taken in connection with sensitization to the hapten diphenylcyclopropenone (DPC). The receptor set was obtained from a woman between 45 and 65 years old with alopecia areata. Some clones in this sample may be carry-over from other donors' samples.

In its sample, this clonotype was seen once. V is TRBV29-1 and J is TRBJ1-4; no clear D gene. V was cut by 4 bases and J by 3 bases, with 9 bases left in between. This CDR3 is built from 13 residues. The germline V gene encodes CDR1 SQVTM and CDR2 ANQGSEA. DNA for the CDR3: TGCAGCGTTGCGAACGGGCCTAATGAAAAACTGTTTTTT. It codes for CSVANGPNEKLFF.

The CDR3 coding sequence is TGTGCCAGCAGCCTCCTAGCGCTAACCTACGAGCAGTACTTC. It specifies CASSLLALTYEQYF. The rearrangement uses TRBV28 and TRBJ2-7; perhaps TRBD2 as D (6 bases). In germline, CDR1 is MDHEN, CDR2 SYDVKM. V was clipped by 6 bases and J by 2 bases, with 14 bases between them. The CDR3 covers 14 residues.

The sample holds many counts of this clonotype. The gene calls are TRBV2 and TRBJ1-1, with no clear D. The CDR3 runs 14 residues. Germline-derived CDR1 and CDR2 are SNHLY and FYNNEI. Trimming removed 1 base at V and 0 bases at J, with 6 bases between. This CDR3 is CASSEEYMNTEAFF. CDR3 coding DNA: TGTGCCAGCAGTGAAGAGTACATGAACACTGAAGCTTTCTTT.

The table lists this clonotype with many counts. The chain carries TRBV20-1 and TRBJ2-5; TRBD1 aligns across 9 bases. With V trimmed by 1 base and J by 7 bases, 16 bases remained unmatched. Germline V lookup: CDR1 DFQATT, CDR2 SNEGSKA (reference sequence). The CDR3 loop spans 17 amino acids. DNA of the CDR3: TGCAGTGCTAGAGTTAGGGACAGGGAGATTGCTTTTCGGACCCAGTACTTC. It yields the protein CSARVRDREIAFRTQYF.

V is TRBV28 and J is TRBJ2-4; D may be TRBD1 or TRBD2 (5 bases each). This CDR3 spans 14 amino acids. Germline CDR1 reads MDHEN; CDR2 reads SYDVKM. The ends were cut back, 8 bases at V and 0 bases at J, with 11 bases in the middle. The CDR3 loop reads CASVEGTAKNIQYF. CDR3 sequence (DNA): TGTGCCAGCGTTGAGGGGACAGCCAAAAACATTCAGTACTTC. Using reference TRBV28 and TRBJ2-4 for the parts outside the CDR3, the full variable domain is DVKVTQSSRYLVKRTGEKVFLECVQDMDHENMFWYRQDPGLGLRLIYFSYDVKMKEKGDIPEGYSVSREKKERFSLILESASTNQTSMYLCASVEGTAKNIQYFGAGTRLSVL.

This clonotype was seen at least ten times. The gene calls are TRBV20-1 and TRBJ1-2; tentative D call: TRBD1 (6 bases). Germline CDR1 DFQATT, CDR2 SNEGSKA (reference sequence). The V gene lost 0 bases and the J gene lost 4 bases, with 15 bases spanning the gap. The CDR3 runs 15 residues. The CDR3 sequence: CSARDLKGEVYGYTF. CDR3 DNA: TGCAGTGCTAGAGACCTTAAGGGGGAGGTCTATGGCTACACCTTC.

This clonotype was seen many times. The rearrangement uses TRBV7-2 and TRBJ1-6; D may be TRBD1 (5 bases). Looked up from germline, CDR1 is SGHTA and CDR2 is FQGNSA. The CDR3 spans 16 residues. Deletions cut 4 bases from V and 0 bases from J, with 10 bases between. CDR3 amino acids: CASSSQGGSYNSPLHF. CDR3 sequence (DNA): TGTGCCAGCAGCTCCCAGGGTGGCTCCTATAATTCACCCCTCCACTTT. The complete variable domain, with remaining parts taken from reference TRBV7-2 and TRBJ1-6, reads GAGVSQSPSNKVTEKGKDVELRCDPISGHTALYWYRQSLGQGLEFLIYFQGNSAPDKSGLPSDRFSAERTGGSVSTLTIQRTQQEDSAVYLCASSSQGGSYNSPLHFGNGTRLTVT.

This clonotype was detected many times. The rearrangement links TRBV7-9 to TRBJ2-3, with 7 bases fitting TRBD2. The CDR3 contains 14 residues. CDR1 is SEHNR, CDR2 FQNEAQ, per germline (reference sequence). The junction had 6 bases not matched to a gene; V was cut back by 5 bases and J by 4 bases. CDR3 loop: CASSHGTIADTQYF. CDR3 coding DNA: TGTGCCAGCAGCCACGGGACTATCGCAGATACGCAGTATTTT.

In its sample, this clonotype was seen a few times. CDR3 residues: CASSSASYNEQFF. CDR3 DNA: TGTGCCAGCAGTTCTGCCTCCTACAATGAGCAGTTCTTC. V gene TRBV6-5 combines with J gene TRBJ2-1; D uncertain. V lost 4 bases and J lost 0, with 4 bases in between. The CDR3 runs 13 residues. Germline CDR1 is MNHEY and CDR2 is SVGAGI.

The chain couples TRBV29-1 to TRBJ1-1; D unclear. The CDR3 totals 13 residues. In germline, CDR1 is SQVTM, CDR2 ANQGSEA. V dropped 4 bases and J dropped 0 bases, with 9 bases sitting between them. This CDR3 is CSVGQRMNTEAFF. The CDR3 bases are TGCAGCGTTGGTCAGCGGATGAACACTGAAGCTTTCTTT.

On this clonotype: An end of the junction differs from the germline gene, which may be a read error. The V gene is TRBV7-7, the J gene TRBJ2-2, with 12 nucleotides matching TRBD2. The germline V gene has CDR1 SSHAT and CDR2 FNYEAQ (reference sequence). This CDR3 region has 19 residues. CDR3 amino acids: CASSLELPSGGAHTGELFF. CDR3 DNA: TGTGCTAGCAGCTTAGAACTGCCTAGCGGGGGGGCCCACACCGGGGAGCTGTTTTTT.

This clonotype was picked up many times. The chain uses TRBV6-6 and TRBJ2-3; D might be TRBD1 (6 bases). Germline lookup yields CDR1 MNHNY and CDR2 SVGAGI (reference sequence). CDR3 length equals 12 residues. The ends were cut back, 0 bases at V and 13 bases at J, with 11 bases in the middle. CDR3 amino acids: CASSYSSAGEYF. DNA for the CDR3: TGTGCCAGCAGTTACTCCTCAGCAGGGGAGTATTTT.

This clonotype showed up just a few times. The chain joins TRBV14 to TRBJ2-1, with 7 bases matching TRBD1. The germline gives CDR1 SGHDN, CDR2 FVKESK. The V segment lost 2 bases and the J segment 8 bases; nucleotides outside the gene matches: 3. This CDR3 has 13 amino acids. CDR3 in amino acids: CASSQLQGHEQFF. The CDR3 DNA is TGTGCCAGCAGCCAACTACAGGGGCATGAGCAGTTCTTC.

This clonotype is medium-sized. V is TRBV28 and J is TRBJ2-3, with D perhaps matching TRBD2 (6 bases). This CDR3 has 15 residues. Looked up from germline, CDR1 is MDHEN and CDR2 is SYDVKM. Trimming took 5 bases from V and 2 from J, leaving 14 bases between them. CDR3 protein: CASSPPSELTDTQYF. CDR3 DNA sequence: TGTGCCAGCAGTCCTCCTAGCGAACTCACAGATACGCAGTATTTT.

J is TRBJ2-2 and V is TRBV6-2 or TRBV6-3, with D perhaps TRBD1 (5 bases). Germline V lookup: CDR1 MNHEY, CDR2 SVGEGT. Trimming cost V 7 bases and J 4 bases, with 19 bases left between them. The CDR3 loop spans 16 amino acids. The CDR3 bases are TGTGCCAGCACCAAGTTGGGCACAGGATCCACCGGGGAGCTGTTTTTT. This codes for CASTKLGTGSTGELFF.

Many counts were recorded for this clonotype. This rearrangement joins TRBV6-4 to TRBJ1-2; a possible D gene is TRBD1 (6 bases). The germline V gene has CDR1 MRHNA and CDR2 SNTAGT. Trimming took off 4 bases at V and 7 bases at J, with 13 bases between the two ends. The CDR3 sequence is 13 residues long. The CDR3 spells CASSAQGLGGYTF. CDR3 nucleotide sequence: TGTGCCAGCAGTGCCCAGGGGCTTGGTGGCTACACCTTC.

This chain uses TRBV29-1 with TRBJ1-4; TRBD1 is a possible D gene (6 bases). The CDR3 runs 12 residues. Germline loops: CDR1 SQVTM, CDR2 ANQGSEA. The ends were cut back, 6 bases at V and 8 bases at J, with 13 bases in the middle. CDR3 region: CSVSRGREKLFF. In DNA form, the CDR3 reads TGCAGCGTCTCCAGGGGAAGGGAAAAACTGTTTTTT. Full variable domain (outside the CDR3, taken from reference TRBV29-1 and TRBJ1-4): SAVISQKPSRDICQRGTSLTIQCQVDSQVTMMFWYRQQPGQSLTLIATANQGSEATYESGFVIDKFPISRPNLTFSTLTVSNMSPEDSSIYLCSVSRGREKLFFGSGTQLSVL.